The rows below give T cell receptor beta chains drawn from one sample of a study of T cell responses to AZD1222 COVID-19 vaccine. Assay used: immunoSEQ multiplex PCR; TCRdb lists only in-frame clones, some missing. Of approximately 120,000 clones in the sample, approximately 91% were seen once. Sequencing used peripheral blood, obtained on day 0 of AZD1222 vaccination. Every receptor here comes from an adult in good health. Each CDR3 is given with its conserved first and last residue. D genes are given only for firm matches. Rows give clone size only sometimes, using once, few, many, or a class for an expanded clone.

.	TRBV5-4	TRBJ1-2	.	TGTGCCAGCAGCCGTCGGACAGACTATGGCTACACCTTC	CASSRRTDYGYTF
.	TRBV19	TRBJ1-5	TRBD1	TGTGCCAGTAGTATAGTTCGAGTATTTGGACAGGGGATTTTTCAGCCCCAGCATTTT	CASSIVRVFGQGIFQPQHF
.	TRBV11-3	TRBJ1-2	TRBD1	TGTGCCAGCAGCTTAGGGGGACAGCTGAACTATGGCTACACCTTC	CASSLGGQLNYGYTF
.	TRBV6-5	TRBJ1-2	TRBD1	TGTGCCAGCAACCAGGGACAGGGGGCGAGAGGCTACACCTTC	CASNQGQGARGYTF
.	TRBV5-6	TRBJ2-1	TRBD1	TGTGCCAGCAGCTCCTGGCCAGGGGGCGTCTACAATGAGCAGTTCTTC	CASSSWPGGVYNEQFF
.	TRBV2	TRBJ1-1	TRBD1	TGTGCCAGCAGTAGGGACAGTTACACTGAAGCTTTCTTT	CASSRDSYTEAFF
.	TRBV5-1	TRBJ1-1	.	TGCGCCAGCAGCTTGAGTATCTTGAACACTGAAGCTTTCTTT	CASSLSILNTEAFF
.	TRBV15	TRBJ1-2	.	TGTGCCACCAGCAGGGGCGGGGGCAGAGATTATGGCTACACCTTC	CATSRGGGRDYGYTF
once	TRBV10-3	TRBJ2-7	TRBD1	TGTGCCATCAGCGGGACAGGGGGCCCCTACGAGCAGTACTTC	CAISGTGGPYEQYF
.	TRBV29-1	TRBJ1-1	TRBD1	TGCAGCGTTACAGGGGGCCATGAAGCTTTCTTT	CSVTGGHEAFF
.	TRBV18	TRBJ1-4	.	TGTGCCAGCTCACCATACAGGACTAACCGTAGGACTGCAACTAATGAAAAACTGTTTTTT	CASSPYRTNRRTATNEKLFF
.	TRBV3-1/TRBV3-2	TRBJ2-5	TRBD2	TGTGCCAGCAGCCAACGAAGGACTAGTGGGCTCTGGGAGACCCAGTACTTC	CASSQRRTSGLWETQYF
.	TRBV2	TRBJ1-5	.	TGTGCCAGCAGTGATCGGGCCAGGCTCAATCAGCCCCAGCATTTT	CASSDRARLNQPQHF
.	TRBV9	TRBJ2-5	TRBD2	TGTGCCAGCAGCGTAGGGGCTAGCGGCCAAGAGACCCAGTACTTC	CASSVGASGQETQYF
.	TRBV24-1	TRBJ2-5	TRBD1	TGTGCCACCAGTGATCGACAGGGTGGGGAGACCCAGTACTTC	CATSDRQGGETQYF
.	TRBV7-9	TRBJ2-1	TRBD2	TGTGCCAGCAGCTTATATGCGGCGGGAGTTAATGAGCAGTTCTTC	CASSLYAAGVNEQFF
.	TRBV11-2	TRBJ1-2	TRBD1	TGTGCCAGCAGCTCTAGGACAGGGCAGGGCTATGGCTACACCTTC	CASSSRTGQGYGYTF
.	TRBV7-3	TRBJ2-1	TRBD2	TGTGCCAGCAGCTTACGTGCGGGGGGGCAGCGTGAGCAGTTCTTC	CASSLRAGGQREQFF
.	TRBV24-1	TRBJ2-3	TRBD2	TGTGCCACCAGTGATCGTAGCGGGGGGCGGCTAGATACGCAGTATTTT	CATSDRSGGRLDTQYF
once	TRBV7-8	TRBJ1-6	.	TGTGCCAGCAGCTACCTCCAGGTGGGGTCGGGTAATTCACCCCTCCACTTT	CASSYLQVGSGNSPLHF
.	TRBV6-6	TRBJ1-2	.	TGTGCCAGCAGTTACTTGGGCGCGGGGGGTGGCTACACCTTC	CASSYLGAGGGYTF
.	TRBV5-1	TRBJ1-2	.	TGCGCCAGCAGCTTGGCCGAGGGGGGGAACTATGGCTACACCTTC	CASSLAEGGNYGYTF
.	TRBV7-2	TRBJ2-2	.	TGTGCCAGCAGCTTTTGGGGGAGCACCGGGGAGCTGTTTTTT	CASSFWGSTGELFF
.	TRBV10-3	TRBJ1-1	TRBD1	TGTGCCATCAAAGGGACAGGGCCCTGGGATGAAGCTTTCTTT	CAIKGTGPWDEAFF
.	TRBV9	TRBJ1-1	TRBD1	TGTGCCAGCAGCGTAAAGGGGACAGGGAGGACTGAAGCTTTCTTT	CASSVKGTGRTEAFF
.	TRBV5-1	TRBJ1-4	.	TGCGCCAGCAGCTTGGGCCCCGTGGGGGTTGGGGAAAAACTGTTTTTT	CASSLGPVGVGEKLFF
.	TRBV6-2/TRBV6-3	TRBJ2-3	.	TGTGCCAGCAGTTACGGGATTACGCAGTATTTT	CASSYGITQYF
.	TRBV28	TRBJ1-2	.	TGTGCCAGCAGTTTGGGGGGAGCCCGGGACTATGGCTACACCTTC	CASSLGGARDYGYTF
.	TRBV7-2	TRBJ1-2	TRBD1	TGTGCCAGCAGCTTATCAGACAGGGGAGACGGCTACACCTTC	CASSLSDRGDGYTF
once	TRBV18	TRBJ1-2	.	TGTGCCAGCTCTTATTCAGGGGTCGGCTACACCTTC	CASSYSGVGYTF
.	TRBV7-3	TRBJ1-1	TRBD1	TGTGCCAGCAGCTTAAGGGGAGGACAGGGGACTGAAGCTTTCTTT	CASSLRGGQGTEAFF
few	TRBV10-3	TRBJ2-7	TRBD2	TGTGCCATCAGGGATAGCGGGGGTATCTACGAGCAGTACTTC	CAIRDSGGIYEQYF
.	TRBV6-6	TRBJ2-2	TRBD1	TGTGCCAGCAGTCCGCTCGGGACAGGTGCGAACACCGGGGAGCTGTTTTTT	CASSPLGTGANTGELFF
.	TRBV6-1	TRBJ1-2	.	TGTGCCAGCAGTGAAGTGGGGTTTGGTGGCTACACCTTC	CASSEVGFGGYTF
.	TRBV7-2	TRBJ1-1	.	TGTGCCAGCAGCTTAGGCCCGGTGGGCACTGAAGCTTTCTTT	CASSLGPVGTEAFF
few	TRBV25-1	TRBJ2-5	.	TGTGCCAGCAGTGAAGCCCGCCTTCGCCAAGAGACCCAGTACTTC	CASSEARLRQETQYF